The 29 T cell receptor beta chains given below trace back to one sample, sequenced in a study of spatial heterogeneity in lung cancer. Time point specified: sample taken at primary tumor resection. Whole RNA, which was extracted from tumor, nontumor lung tissue or frozen PBMC, was sequenced without any cell sorting. TCRdb passed the 5' RACE reads through MiXCR, listing each CDR3 protein once. The sample lists several thousand distinct CDR3 sequences, approximately 30% occurring once. The sequences come from PBMCs, collected at surgery. Receptors originate from a female donor with early-stage non-small cell lung cancer.

This clonotype has a handful of counts. This beta chain appears as a stray read in a library generated for alpha chains; its size is not informative. The CDR3 coding sequence is TGTGCCAGCAGCTTAGGGCCGCACAATGAGCAGTTCTTC. This codes for CASSLGPHNEQFF. This sequence joins TRBV7-7 and TRBJ2-1; D is ambiguous. V lost 1 base and J lost 5, with 6 bases in between. From germline, CDR1 is SSHAT and CDR2 FNYEAQ (reference sequence). CDR3 length equals 13 residues. The entire variable domain, with the rest obtained from reference TRBV7-7 and TRBJ2-1, is as follows: GAGVSQSPRYKVTKRGQDVTLRCDPISSHATLYWYQQALGQGPEFLTYFNYEAQPDKSGLPSDRFSAERPEGSISTLTIQRTEQRDSAMYRCASSLGPHNEQFFGPGTRLTVL.

For this clonotype: This beta chain is a stray read from a library made for alpha chains; its abundance is not meaningful. The J gene is TRBJ2-1, the V gene TRBV2; 14 positions agree with TRBD2. CDR1 is SNHLY, CDR2 FYNNEI, per germline. The CDR3 covers 14 residues. With 6 bases clipped from V and 9 bases from J, the junction kept 4 bases outside the gene matches. The CDR3 loop reads CASRGTSGRLEQFF. In nucleotides, the CDR3 is TGTGCCAGCAGGGGGACTAGCGGGAGACTTGAGCAGTTCTTC.

Concerning this clonotype itself: This beta chain appears as a stray read in a library generated for alpha chains; its size is not informative. The J gene is TRBJ2-4, the V gene TRBV29-1, with a weak D call TRBD1 (5 bases). CDR1 and CDR2 (germline): SQVTM, ANQGSEA. The V gene lost 7 bases and the J gene lost 1 base, with 11 bases spanning the gap. The CDR3 spans 13 residues. In DNA, the CDR3 is TGCAGCGGCACAGGAACGGCCAAAAACATTCAGTACTTC. It is translated as CSGTGTAKNIQYF.

Notes on this clonotype: This beta chain came through as a stray read in a library set up for alpha chains, and its size says little. The chain joins TRBV29-1 to TRBJ2-5, with D possibly being TRBD2 (5 bases). Between the trimmed V and J ends, which lost 5 bases and 5 bases, there was a span of 9 bases. The CDR3 length is 11 residues. CDR1 is SQVTM and CDR2 is ANQGSEA in the germline V gene. CDR3: CSVSSRETQYF. The CDR3 nucleotides are TGCAGCGTTTCTAGCCGGGAGACCCAGTACTTC. The full variable domain, with the rest looked up from reference TRBV29-1 and TRBJ2-5, is SAVISQKPSRDICQRGTSLTIQCQVDSQVTMMFWYRQQPGQSLTLIATANQGSEATYESGFVIDKFPISRPNLTFSTLTVSNMSPEDSSIYLCSVSSRETQYFGPGTRLLVL.

This clonotype was observed a single time. A library made for alpha chains picked up this beta chain off target, so its size means little. This rearrangement joins TRBV20-1 to TRBJ2-2; D not certain. Germline CDR1 reads DFQATT; CDR2 reads SNEGSKA (reference sequence). The CDR3 is made up of 14 amino acids. V was pared by 6 bases and J by 1 base, with 12 bases between. The CDR3 sequence is CSAPLVRNTGELFF. As DNA, the CDR3 is TGCAGTGCCCCCCTGGTGAGGAACACCGGGGAGCTGTTTTTT.

Regarding this clonotype: Being off target in a library aimed at alpha chains, this beta chain has a size of little meaning. The gene calls are TRBV12-3 or TRBV12-4 and TRBJ2-1; 11 positions agree with TRBD2. The CDR3 is 14 residues long. Trimming cost V 5 bases and J 5 bases; bases outside gene matches: 2. The CDR3 protein is CASSKGLADNEQFF. The CDR3 bases are TGTGCCAGCAGTAAGGGACTAGCGGACAATGAGCAGTTCTTC.

For this clonotype: Since the library was made to target alpha chains, this beta chain is a stray read and its abundance is not meaningful. J is TRBJ2-2 and V is TRBV19; weak D call: TRBD2 (5 bases). Per germline, CDR1 LNHDA and CDR2 SQIVND (reference sequence). Trimming shortened V by 3 bases and J by 4 bases, and 18 bases separated the two germline ends. CDR3 length equals 17 residues. CDR3 sequence (DNA): TGTGCCAGTAGTATCCAGCGGCCCTCGTTAGGCACCGGGGAGCTGTTTTTT. Amino acids: CASSIQRPSLGTGELFF.

As to this clonotype: Within a library made for alpha chains, this beta chain is off target, and its count is uninformative. The chain has TRBV5-1 and TRBJ2-3, with 9 bases lining up with TRBD2. Losses at the gene ends were 2 bases for V and 1 base for J; bases not matched to a gene: 2. The CDR3 is 15 residues long. Germline V gives CDR1 SGHRS, CDR2 YFSETQ. CDR3 sequence (DNA): TGCGCCAGCAGCTTCTTAGCGGGGGGCACAGATACGCAGTATTTT. As protein: CASSFLAGGTDTQYF.

A word on this clonotype: The size of this beta chain means little, since it is a stray read in a library made for alpha chains. The V and J genes are TRBV4-2 and TRBJ2-7; 12 positions agree with TRBD2. The junction had 6 bases not matched to a gene; V was cut back by 5 bases and J by 4 bases. This CDR3 is built from 15 residues. Per the germline V gene, CDR1 is LGHNA and CDR2 is YNFKEQ. The CDR3 DNA reads as TGTGCCAGCAGCAAAGGACTAGCGGGAATATACGAGCAGTACTTC. Translating it yields CASSKGLAGIYEQYF.

This clonotype was found a few times. Little can be read into the size of this beta chain, an off-target read in a library designed for alpha chains. The chain is built from TRBV6-2 or TRBV6-3 and TRBJ2-4; D perhaps matches TRBD2 (5 bases). CDR1 and CDR2 from the germline V gene are MNHEY and SVGEGT. This CDR3 has 17 residues. The V gene lost 6 bases and the J gene lost 2 bases, with 20 bases spanning the gap. CDR3 bases: TGTGCCAGCAGCCACCAAGTAGGAGCGGTGTCCAAAAACATTCAGTACTTC. Protein sequence: CASSHQVGAVSKNIQYF.

Concerning this clonotype itself: This beta chain lies outside the target of a library built for alpha chains; its clone size means little. CDR3 nucleotides: TGTGCCAGCTGGGCTAGCGGGATGGGAAATGAGCAGTTCTTC. Translating it yields CASWASGMGNEQFF. The chain links TRBV11-3 to TRBJ2-1, with 9 positions matching TRBD2. The CDR3 totals 14 residues. In germline, CDR1 is SGHNT, CDR2 YENEEA. The trim removed 8 bases at V and 7 bases at J, leaving 9 bases unmatched.

This clonotype was detected a few times. This beta chain came through as a stray read in a library set up for alpha chains, and its size says little. The DNA of the CDR3 is TGTGCCAGCAGTACATTACCGGGACAGGGGGCAGGGGCCAACGTCCTGACTTTC. Its translation: CASSTLPGQGAGANVLTF. The gene calls are TRBV27 and TRBJ2-6; 12 nucleotides agree with TRBD1. In germline, CDR1 is MNHEY, CDR2 SMNVEV (reference sequence). With V trimmed by 5 bases and J by 4 bases, 9 bases remained unmatched. This CDR3 is built from 18 residues.

This clonotype occurred a few times. Little can be read into the size of this beta chain, an off-target read in a library designed for alpha chains. This chain connects TRBV12-3 or TRBV12-4 to TRBJ1-2; maybe TRBD1 (5 bases). V lost 3 bases and J 6 bases, leaving 11 bases between the germline ends. This CDR3 spans 13 amino acids. Here the CDR3 DNA reads TGTGCCAGCAGTTTCTCTAGGGGAGATGGCTACACCTTC. The encoded protein is CASSFSRGDGYTF.

This clonotype was observed a handful of times. A library made for alpha chains picked up this beta chain off target, so its size means little. The V call is TRBV6-5, the J call TRBJ2-7; TRBD1 is a possible D gene (5 bases). Trimming removed 0 bases at V and 1 base at J, with 10 bases between. The CDR3 runs 15 residues. Germline lookup yields CDR1 MNHEY and CDR2 SVGAGI. The CDR3 here is CASSYSAQGSYEQYF. In DNA form, the CDR3 reads TGTGCCAGCAGTTACTCGGCCCAGGGTTCCTACGAGCAGTACTTC.

In its sample, this clonotype was seen a few times. The size of this beta chain means little, since it is a stray read in a library made for alpha chains. The gene calls are TRBV28 and TRBJ2-7; a possible D gene is TRBD1 (5 bases). CDR3 length equals 11 residues. In germline, CDR1 is MDHEN, CDR2 SYDVKM. Trimming left V 5 bases short and J 7 bases short, with 9 bases between. The CDR3 spells CASSPRQEQYF. The DNA of the CDR3 is TGTGCCAGCAGTCCCCGACAGGAGCAGTACTTC. Variable domain in full (rest from reference TRBV28 and TRBJ2-7): DVKVTQSSRYLVKRTGEKVFLECVQDMDHENMFWYRQDPGLGLRLIYFSYDVKMKEKGDIPEGYSVSREKKERFSLILESASTNQTSMYLCASSPRQEQYFGPGTRLTVT.

Note on this clonotype: Since the library was made to target alpha chains, this beta chain is a stray read and its abundance is not meaningful. The V call is TRBV5-1, the J call TRBJ2-7, with D tentatively TRBD2 (5 bases). Germline CDR1 SGHRS, CDR2 YFSETQ. V was pared by 0 bases and J by 4 bases, with 8 bases between. The CDR3 sequence is 13 residues long. This CDR3 reads CASSLVPGYEQYF. As DNA, the CDR3 is TGCGCCAGCAGCTTGGTTCCGGGGTACGAGCAGTACTTC.

By share of the sample, this clonotype is medium-sized. This beta chain lies outside the target of a library built for alpha chains; its clone size means little. J is TRBJ2-3 and V is TRBV5-4, with 8 bases lining up with TRBD1. The CDR3 length is 17 residues. Germline-derived CDR1 and CDR2 are SGHNT and YYREEE (reference sequence). V shed 5 bases, J shed 4 bases, and the junction held 15 bases outside the gene matches. The DNA for the CDR3 is TGTGCCAGCAGTCAACTTGGCGTTGGACAGGGCCCAGATACGCAGTATTTT. It translates to CASSQLGVGQGPDTQYF.

By proportion, this clonotype is medium-sized (0.01 to 0.1%). This beta chain represents an off-target read in a library built for alpha chains; its size is of limited meaning. The chain has TRBV7-9 and TRBJ2-1, with D tentatively TRBD2 (5 bases). The CDR3 contains 16 residues. Trimming shortened V by 3 bases and J by 5 bases, and 17 bases separated the two germline ends. CDR1 and CDR2 (germline): SEHNR, FQNEAQ (reference sequence). For the CDR3, the DNA is TGTGCCAGCAGCTTTCTATCCGGGAACAGTGACAATGAGCAGTTCTTC. It translates to CASSFLSGNSDNEQFF.

A note on this clonotype: This beta chain appears as a stray read in a library generated for alpha chains; its size is not informative. This chain uses TRBV4-1 with TRBJ2-1, with TRBD1 matching 8 bases. The CDR3 contains 16 residues. The germline V gene has CDR1 MGHRA and CDR2 YSYEKL. With 4 bases clipped from V and 2 bases from J, the junction kept 7 bases outside the gene matches. The DNA for the CDR3 is TGCGCCAGCAGCCGAACAGGACAGGGACCCTACAATGAGCAGTTCTTC. This translates into CASSRTGQGPYNEQFF.

This clonotype has just a few counts. This beta chain lies outside the target of a library built for alpha chains; its clone size means little. V usage is TRBV6-2 or TRBV6-3 and J usage is TRBJ2-3, with TRBD2 as a possible D gene (6 bases). CDR1 is MNHEY and CDR2 is SVGEGT in the germline V gene. CDR3 length equals 13 residues. V shed 7 bases and J shed 8 bases, with 16 bases lying between them. Here the CDR3 reads CASTGTPSGTQYF. The CDR3 DNA reads as TGTGCCAGCACCGGGACTCCTTCGGGTACGCAGTATTTT.

As regards this clonotype: Found in a library prepared for alpha chains, this beta chain is an off-target read, and its abundance has little meaning. The chain carries TRBV28 and TRBJ2-5; D is ambiguous. The CDR3 extends over 14 amino acids. Per germline, CDR1 MDHEN and CDR2 SYDVKM. V was cut by 6 bases and J by 2 bases, with 13 bases left in between. CDR3 bases: TGTGCCAGCAGGGAGCAGGTGGTACAAGAGACCCAGTACTTC. It specifies CASREQVVQETQYF.

Concerning this clonotype itself: Since the library was made to target alpha chains, this beta chain is a stray read and its abundance is not meaningful. The chain is built from TRBV30 and TRBJ2-5, with 8 nucleotides matching TRBD2. Germline CDR1 reads GTSNPN; CDR2 reads SVGIG (reference sequence). With 3 bases clipped from V and 5 bases from J, the junction kept 14 bases outside the gene matches. This CDR3 has 16 residues. CDR3 region: CAWRVGTSSRSETQYF. The CDR3 DNA reads TGTGCCTGGAGGGTAGGGACTAGTTCTAGGTCGGAGACCCAGTACTTC.

By sample fraction, this clonotype is medium-sized. For a library built for alpha chains, this beta chain is a stray read; little rests on its size. The genes are TRBV10-3 and TRBJ2-7; D is tentatively TRBD1 or TRBD2 (6 bases each). Germline CDR1 reads ENHRY; CDR2 reads SYGVKD. The CDR3 spans 16 residues. V was clipped by 6 bases and J by 3 bases, with 21 bases between them. CDR3: CAISEPGRTALYEQYV. CDR3 bases: TGTGCCATCAGCGAACCTGGGAGGACAGCACTCTACGAGCAGTACGTC.

A word on this clonotype: This beta chain appears as a stray read in a library generated for alpha chains; its size is not informative. V gene TRBV6-5 combines with J gene TRBJ2-1; 15 bases are a match to TRBD2. V was clipped by 6 bases and J by 3 bases; unmatched bases: 9. The CDR3 runs to 18 residues. CDR1 and CDR2 from the germline V gene are MNHEY and SVGAGI. The CDR3 sequence: CASSQPGLAGGSYNEQFF. As DNA, the CDR3 is TGTGCCAGCAGCCAGCCGGGACTAGCGGGAGGAAGCTACAATGAGCAGTTCTTC.

Concerning this clonotype itself: A library made for alpha chains picked up this beta chain off target, so its size means little. The chain carries TRBV5-1 and TRBJ2-7; unclear D gene. CDR1 is SGHRS, CDR2 YFSETQ, per germline. This CDR3 has 15 residues. Trimming removed 4 bases at V and 0 bases at J, with 14 bases between. CDR3 coding DNA: TGCGCCAGCAGCCCCGGTGACCGGAGCTCCTACGAGCAGTACTTC. Translation gives CASSPGDRSSYEQYF.

On this clonotype: This beta chain slipped into a library made for alpha chains as a stray read, so its size is not meaningful. The chain uses TRBV5-6 and TRBJ2-1; 7 bases are a match to TRBD2. In germline, CDR1 is SGHDT, CDR2 YYEEEE. Trimming cost V 1 base and J 7 bases; bases outside gene matches: 11. The CDR3 loop spans 16 amino acids. CDR3 DNA: TGTGCCAGCAGCTTGTGGGGGACTATGGACAAAAATGAGCAGTTCTTC. Translation: CASSLWGTMDKNEQFF.

In regard to this clonotype: The size of this beta chain means little, since it is a stray read in a library made for alpha chains. The chain employs TRBV11-1 and TRBJ2-1; D gene unclear. Trimming stripped 5 bases from V and 5 bases from J, with 13 bases between. This CDR3 is built from 14 residues. Germline values: CDR1 SGHAT, CDR2 FQDESV (reference sequence). The CDR3 sequence is CASSLMLRDNEQFF. CDR3 in DNA: TGTGCCAGCAGCCTTATGCTTCGGGACAATGAGCAGTTCTTC. Full variable domain (remainder filled in from reference TRBV11-1 and TRBJ2-1): EAEVAQSPRYKITEKSQAVAFWCDPISGHATLYWYRQILGQGPELLVQFQDESVVDDSQLPKDRFSAERLKGVDSTLKIQPAELGDSAMYLCASSLMLRDNEQFFGPGTRLTVL.

This clonotype is medium-sized by share. Since it is a stray read in a library aimed at alpha chains, this beta chain has a size that is not meaningful. This chain uses TRBV7-2 with TRBJ2-2; 12 nucleotides line up with TRBD2. Germline-derived CDR1 and CDR2 are SGHTA and FQGNSA. The junction had 6 bases not matched to a gene; V was cut back by 5 bases and J by 5 bases. This CDR3 region has 16 residues. The CDR3 reads CASSKYGTSGTGELFF. The CDR3 DNA reads TGTGCCAGCAGCAAATACGGGACTAGCGGGACCGGGGAGCTGTTTTTT.

Of note for this clonotype: The library was designed around alpha chains, so this beta chain is a stray read whose abundance carries little weight. The chain couples TRBV27 to TRBJ2-1; TRBD2 matches at 8 bases. The germline gives CDR1 MNHEY, CDR2 SMNVEV (reference sequence). CDR3 length: 16 residues. J lost 1 base, V lost 6 bases, and 8 bases had no gene match. The CDR3 protein is CASRSGPSGSYNEQFF. Here the CDR3 DNA reads TGTGCCAGCAGGAGTGGTCCTAGCGGGTCCTACAATGAGCAGTTCTTC.